These 26 T cell receptor beta chains originate from one sample sequenced in a study of beta chain features in type 1 diabetes (dated by TCRdb to about 2018). To prepare the library, the immunoSEQ multiplex PCR assay was applied. The entire amount of isolated RNA was reverse transcribed using the High Capacity cDNA Reverse Transcription Kit, so the sequenced TCRB transcripts were expressed ones. TCRdb took over this immuneACCESS table, retaining in-frame rearrangements with V and J assigned. Such tables are incomplete; in checked studies, under half of the missing clones stem from an unresolved V gene, and the remainder is unexplained. Recorded for this sample are about 320,000 clones; 14% of them occurred a single time. The top ten clones comprise approximately 7% of the sample. What was sequenced was central memory CD4+ T cells from blood. The receptor set was obtained from a man between 25 and 39 years old in good health.

The chain combines TRBV6-5 with TRBJ1-2; 7 nucleotides agree with TRBD1. Per the germline V gene, CDR1 is MNHEY and CDR2 is SVGAGI. Trimming took 4 bases from V and 8 from J; bases not matched to a gene: 10. The CDR3 has 14 residues. The CDR3 loop is CASSFRGASGGYTF. The CDR3 coding sequence is TGTGCCAGCAGTTTCAGGGGGGCTTCTGGAGGCTACACCTTC.

The chain links TRBV6-5 to TRBJ2-7, with D perhaps matching TRBD2 (6 bases). Germline values: CDR1 MNHEY, CDR2 SVGAGI. The CDR3 runs to 15 residues. The V and J ends lost 4 bases and 3 bases respectively, with 16 bases between them. CDR3 amino acids: CASSSPTRGFYEQYF. CDR3 nucleotide sequence: TGTGCCAGCAGTTCCCCGACTAGGGGATTCTACGAGCAGTACTTC.

In this sample, this clone turned up many times. This rearrangement joins TRBV7-3 to TRBJ2-3; 9 bases line up with TRBD2. The CDR3 has 13 residues. The V gene's germline CDR1 is SGHTA and CDR2 FQGTGA. J lost 10 bases, V lost 4 bases, and 6 bases had no gene match. CDR3 region: CASSYSGSGAQYF. The DNA of the CDR3 is TGTGCCAGCAGCTATAGCGGGAGTGGTGCGCAGTATTTT. Using reference TRBV7-3 and TRBJ2-3 for the parts outside the CDR3, the full variable domain is GAGVSQTPSNKVTEKGKYVELRCDPISGHTALYWYRQSLGQGPEFLIYFQGTGAADDSGLPNDRFFAVRPEGSVSTLKIQRTERGDSAVYLCASSYSGSGAQYFGPGTRLTVL.

V usage is TRBV23-1 and J usage is TRBJ2-7, with TRBD1 matching over 10 bases. TRBV23-1 is recorded as an ORF, its role being uncertain. CDR3 length: 15 residues. V was pared by 8 bases and J by 3 bases, with 10 bases of the junction left unmatched. The DNA for the CDR3 is TGCGCCAGCGCCCTTGGGACAGGGGCTGACTACGAGCAGTACGTC. This encodes CASALGTGADYEQYV.

A few counts support this clone. Other DNA sequences within the sample encode an identical CDR3. The V gene is TRBV7-2, the J gene TRBJ1-2; no reliable D call. The germline V and J ends were trimmed by 1 base and 2 bases, with 2 bases remaining between them. Germline assignment: CDR1 SGHTA and CDR2 FQGNSA. The CDR3 is 12 residues long. This CDR3 reads CASSLVNYGYTF. CDR3 sequence (DNA): TGTGCCAGCAGCTTAGTCAACTATGGCTACACCTTC.

This clone was picked up a small number of times. The chain carries TRBV7-2 and TRBJ2-3; weak D call: TRBD2 (6 bases). The CDR3 has 14 amino acids. Trimming removed 5 bases from V and 4 bases from J, with 13 bases in between. CDR1 is SGHTA and CDR2 is FQGNSA in the germline V gene. The DNA of the CDR3 is TGTGCCAGCAGCCGGCGCGGGATGGCAGATACGCAGTATTTT. The encoded protein is CASSRRGMADTQYF.

For this clone: An end of the junction does not agree with germline; a read error may underlie this. The sample holds other DNA sequences that translate to the same CDR3. This sequence joins TRBV5-4 and TRBJ2-7; perhaps TRBD2 as D (6 bases). The CDR3 is made up of 13 amino acids. The V gene's germline CDR1 is SGHNT and CDR2 YYREEE (reference sequence). CDR3 in DNA: TGCGCCAGCAGCTTGGCGGGGACCTACGAGCAGTACTTC. Translated: CASSLAGTYEQYF. Filled out from reference TRBV5-4 and TRBJ2-7, the complete variable domain reads ETGVTQSPTHLIKTRGQQVTLRCSSQSGHNTVSWYQQALGQGPQFIFQYYREEENGRGNFPPRFSGLQFPNYSSELNVNALELDDSALYLCASSLAGTYEQYFGPGTRLTVT.

As concerns this clone: The DNA is omitted, as the CDR3 cannot be located on it reliably, and the CDR3 follows TCRdb's listing. The V call is TRBV10-3, the J call TRBJ2-7. The CDR3 spans 13 amino acids, including both terminal residues. Germline CDR1 and CDR2: ENHRY and SYGVKD. CDR3 in amino acids: CAISTSGPYEQYF.

In this sample, this clone turned up a few times. This chain's CDR3 is CASSYGQGGQPQHF. The CDR3 region has the DNA TGTGCCAGCAGCTATGGACAGGGCGGTCAGCCCCAGCATTTT. V gene TRBV7-9 combines with J gene TRBJ1-5; 8 bases line up with TRBD1. From germline, CDR1 is SEHNR and CDR2 FQNEAQ (reference sequence). The trim removed 4 bases at V and 6 bases at J, leaving 5 bases unmatched. This CDR3 contains 14 residues.

This chain connects TRBV11-2 to TRBJ1-2, with TRBD1 matching over 8 bases. With V trimmed by 3 bases and J by 4 bases, 7 bases remained unmatched. Germline CDR1 reads SGHAT; CDR2 reads FQNNGV. The CDR3 loop spans 15 amino acids. The CDR3 sequence: CASSLVNRGTYGYTF. DNA of the CDR3: TGTGCCAGCAGCTTGGTCAACAGGGGGACCTATGGCTACACCTTC.

This rearrangement joins TRBV27 to TRBJ2-2; no definite D call. Trimming removed 6 bases at V and 0 bases at J, with 8 bases between. CDR1 is MNHEY and CDR2 is SMNVEV in the germline V gene (reference sequence). This CDR3 has 14 amino acids. The CDR3 bases are TGTGCCAGCAGCATTCTAGCGAACACCGGGGAGCTGTTTTTT. As protein: CASSILANTGELFF.

The chain links TRBV25-1 to TRBJ2-1, with 7 bases identical to TRBD1. In germline, CDR1 is MGHDK, CDR2 SYGVNS. The CDR3 length is 16 residues. V gave up 3 bases and J gave up 0 bases; unmatched junction bases: 5. CDR3 sequence: CASSDLQGSSYNEQFF. The CDR3 coding sequence is TGTGCCAGCAGTGATCTACAGGGGAGCTCCTACAATGAGCAGTTCTTC.

This chain connects TRBV6-5 to TRBJ2-2; D is ambiguous. The CDR3 runs 15 residues. Trimming removed 2 bases from V and 5 bases from J, with 12 bases in between. Germline loops: CDR1 MNHEY, CDR2 SVGAGI. This CDR3 is CASSYSRVGTGELFF. In DNA form, the CDR3 reads TGTGCCAGCAGTTACAGTCGGGTGGGAACCGGGGAGCTGTTTTTT.

This chain joins TRBV9 and TRBJ1-5, with D possibly being TRBD1 (5 bases). The CDR3 consists of 18 residues. V shed 1 base and J shed 2 bases, with 19 bases lying between them. Germline CDR1 SGDLS, CDR2 YYNGEE. The CDR3 spells CASSVSGGTSMGNQPQHF. The DNA of the CDR3 is TGTGCCAGCAGCGTATCTGGGGGGACTAGTATGGGCAATCAGCCCCAGCATTTT. Using reference TRBV9 and TRBJ1-5 for the parts outside the CDR3, the full variable domain is DSGVTQTPKHLITATGQRVTLRCSPRSGDLSVYWYQQSLDQGLQFLIQYYNGEERAKGNILERFSAQQFPDLHSELNLSSLELGDSALYFCASSVSGGTSMGNQPQHFGDGTRLSIL.

This clone was observed a few times. This chain joins TRBV11-3 and TRBJ2-7; TRBD2 agrees at 7 bases. V shed 5 bases, J shed 3 bases, and the junction held 1 base outside the gene matches. The CDR3 has 12 amino acids. Germline CDR1 reads SGHNT; CDR2 reads YENEEA. CDR3 in DNA: TGTGCCAGCAGCCGGACTAGCTACGAGCAGTACGTC. Encoded protein: CASSRTSYEQYV.

In this sample, this clone turned up a few times. A junction end diverges from the germline sequence, so it may reflect a read error. The genes are TRBV4-2 and TRBJ2-1; TRBD1 agrees at 9 bases. CDR1 and CDR2 from the germline V gene are LGHNA and YNFKEQ. This CDR3 has 11 residues. The CDR3 sequence is CASSPGDRGVF. The CDR3 DNA reads TGTGCCAGCAGCCCAGGAGACAGGGGGGTCTTC.

The V gene is TRBV6-6, the J gene TRBJ2-7, with TRBD2 as a possible D gene (6 bases). The V end lost 6 bases, the J end lost 1 base, and 19 bases lay between the germline ends. CDR3 length: 16 amino acids. CDR1 and CDR2 (germline): MNHNY, SVGAGI (reference sequence). Written as DNA, the CDR3 is TGTGCCAGCAGCCGGGGCGTGGACGGGGGATCCTACGAGCAGTACTTC. The encoded protein is CASSRGVDGGSYEQYF.

This clone showed up just a few times. J is TRBJ1-3 and V is TRBV2; TRBD1 agrees at 7 bases. V dropped 8 bases and J dropped 4; count of bases not matched to a gene: 14. The CDR3 totals 16 residues. The germline V gene encodes CDR1 SNHLY and CDR2 FYNNEI. The CDR3 bases are TGTGCCAGCCTACGCGTAGGGACAGATAGAGGAAACACCATATATTTT. It encodes CASLRVGTDRGNTIYF.

This chain connects TRBV21-1 to TRBJ2-2. TRBV21-1 is flagged as a pseudogene. The CDR3 extends over 9 amino acids. CDR3 residues: CASSGELFF. Written as DNA, the CDR3 is TGTGCCAGCTCCGGGGAGCTGTTTTTT.

This clone appeared a few times. The chain is built from TRBV10-2 and TRBJ1-4; tentatively, D is TRBD1 (6 bases). Germline CDR1 WSHSY, CDR2 SAAADI. The V and J ends lost 3 bases and 4 bases respectively, with 9 bases between them. The CDR3 extends over 14 amino acids. CDR3: CASSDWTDNEKLFF. The CDR3 DNA reads TGCGCCAGCAGTGACTGGACAGATAATGAAAAACTGTTTTTT.

The CDR3 nucleotides are TGTGCCAGCCTAGACCGGGACCCCGAAGATACGCAGTATTTT. This codes for CASLDRDPEDTQYF. V is TRBV2 and J is TRBJ2-3; D may match TRBD1 or TRBD2 (5 bases each). The CDR3 consists of 14 residues. The germline V and J ends were trimmed by 8 bases and 5 bases, with 17 bases remaining between them. Germline loops: CDR1 SNHLY, CDR2 FYNNEI.

This clone showed up many times. CDR3 loop: CASSEQSSGGYTF. The DNA of the CDR3 is TGCGCCAGCAGTGAACAATCTAGTGGTGGCTACACCTTC. The rearrangement links TRBV10-2 to TRBJ1-2; no clear D gene. Per germline, CDR1 WSHSY and CDR2 SAAADI. The CDR3 is 13 residues long. Trimming stripped 3 bases from V and 7 bases from J, with 12 bases between.

Turning to this clone: One end of the junction does not line up with germline, which may come from a read error. V is TRBV18 and J is TRBJ2-7, with 10 bases lining up with TRBD2. Germline assignment: CDR1 KGHSH and CDR2 LQKENI. The CDR3 loop spans 14 amino acids. In nucleotides, the CDR3 is TGTGCCAGCTCAACTGGGACTAGCGACCCCCAGCAGTGCTTC. It yields the protein CASSTGTSDPQQCF. Complete variable domain (other parts from reference TRBV18 and TRBJ2-7): NAGVMQNPRHLVRRRGQEARLRCSPMKGHSHVYWYRQLPEEGLKFMVYLQKENIIDESGMPKERFSAEFPKEGPSILRIQQVVRGDSAAYFCASSTGTSDPQQCFGPGTRLTVT.

As concerns this clone: Other DNA sequences of this sample code for an identical CDR3. The chain combines TRBV6-5 with TRBJ1-2; the D gene is possibly TRBD1 (5 bases). The CDR3 has 15 residues. V dropped 0 bases and J dropped 2 bases, with 10 bases sitting between them. CDR1 is MNHEY, CDR2 SVGAGI, per germline. Here the CDR3 reads CASSYSGTGNYGYTF. The DNA of the CDR3 is TGTGCCAGCAGTTACTCGGGGACGGGGAACTATGGCTACACCTTC.

This clone was detected a few times. The genes are TRBV11-2 and TRBJ1-4; 8 positions agree with TRBD1. This CDR3 comprises 17 residues. CDR1 and CDR2 (germline): SGHAT, FQNNGV. Trimming took 1 base from V and 3 from J; bases not matched to a gene: 7. This chain's CDR3 is CASSLGLWTGSNEKLFF. The CDR3 nucleotides read TGTGCCAGCAGCTTAGGACTCTGGACAGGGTCTAATGAAAAACTGTTTTTT.

This clone occurred a few times. The chain couples TRBV9 to TRBJ2-1, with 8 nucleotides matching TRBD2. The CDR3 spans 15 residues. Per germline, CDR1 SGDLS and CDR2 YYNGEE. The junction had 9 bases not matched to a gene; V was cut back by 6 bases and J by 4 bases. CDR3 nucleotides: TGTGCCAGCACCCGTTCGGGGGGGGGATACAATGAGCAGTTCTTC. Translation: CASTRSGGGYNEQFF.